The next 25 T cell receptor beta chains were all read from a single sample in a study of shared clonotypes between healthy human individuals. Only in-frame clones appear in the TCRdb table, and some are missing; sequencing was by immunoSEQ multiplex PCR. The data hold 600,000 to 750,000 clones, with 72% observed a single time. The sequencing input was memory CD4+ T cells sorted from blood. Sample subset: CD45RA-negative fraction. These receptor sequences come from a woman in her thirties in good health.

As to this clone: Other DNA sequences in this sample translate to the same CDR3. The rearrangement links TRBV7-2 to TRBJ1-2; D not resolved. The ends were cut back, 1 base at V and 0 bases at J, with 6 bases in the middle. The CDR3 consists of 14 residues. Germline CDR1 SGHTA, CDR2 FQGNSA. The CDR3 here is CASSLDPANYGYTF. Written as DNA, the CDR3 is TGTGCCAGCAGCTTAGACCCAGCTAACTATGGCTACACCTTC.

This clone was counted at least ten times. The chain combines TRBV4-1 with TRBJ1-1; the D gene is possibly TRBD1 (6 bases). Trimming left V 0 bases short and J 10 bases short, with 12 bases between. Per germline, CDR1 MGHRA and CDR2 YSYEKL. This CDR3 has 13 residues. CDR3 sequence (DNA): TGCGCCAGCAGCCAAGAGGGGGCGCTGAGAGCTTTCTTT. Translated, it gives CASSQEGALRAFF.

This clone showed up just once. V is TRBV19 and J is TRBJ1-1; 8 bases match TRBD1. Germline loops: CDR1 LNHDA, CDR2 SQIVND (reference sequence). This CDR3 region has 13 residues. The V gene end was trimmed by 4 bases and the J gene end by 7 bases; junction bases not matched to a gene: 5. Written as DNA, the CDR3 is TGTGCCAGTAGTAACGACAGGGGCGATGAAGCTTTCTTT. It is translated as CASSNDRGDEAFF. Full variable domain (outside the CDR3, taken from reference TRBV19 and TRBJ1-1): DGGITQSPKYLFRKEGQNVTLSCEQNLNHDAMYWYRQDPGQGLRLIYYSQIVNDFQKGDIAEGYSVSREKKESFPLTVTSAQKNPTAFYLCASSNDRGDEAFFGQGTRLTVV.

The V gene is TRBV19, the J gene TRBJ2-1; 8 bases fit TRBD2. With V trimmed by 2 bases and J by 5 bases, 5 bases remained unmatched. The CDR3 runs to 15 residues. Germline lookup yields CDR1 LNHDA and CDR2 SQIVND (reference sequence). In nucleotides, the CDR3 is TGTGCCAGTAGTATATTTAGCGGGGATAACAATGAGCAGTTCTTC. This sequence encodes CASSIFSGDNNEQFF. Variable domain in full (rest from reference TRBV19 and TRBJ2-1): DGGITQSPKYLFRKEGQNVTLSCEQNLNHDAMYWYRQDPGQGLRLIYYSQIVNDFQKGDIAEGYSVSREKKESFPLTVTSAQKNPTAFYLCASSIFSGDNNEQFFGPGTRLTVL.

The gene calls are TRBV28 and TRBJ2-5; no clear D. This CDR3 contains 16 residues. The germline V and J ends were trimmed by 2 bases and 5 bases, with 18 bases remaining between them. The germline CDR1 and CDR2 sequences are MDHEN and SYDVKM. The CDR3 DNA reads as TGTGCCAGCAGTTTAGGTTCCGCCCCCCCGGAGGAGACCCAGTACTTC. Protein sequence: CASSLGSAPPEETQYF.

The chain has TRBV7-6 and TRBJ1-4; TRBD1 aligns across 10 bases. Losses at the gene ends were 5 bases for V and 0 bases for J; bases not matched to a gene: 9. Germline V gene sequence: CDR1 SGHVS, CDR2 FNYEAQ. CDR3 length: 18 residues. The CDR3 here is CASSPETGGWSTNEKLFF. The CDR3 DNA reads as TGTGCCAGCAGCCCGGAGACAGGGGGCTGGTCAACTAATGAAAAACTGTTTTTT. The full variable domain, completed using reference TRBV7-6 and TRBJ1-4, is GAGVSQSPRYKVTKRGQDVALRCDPISGHVSLYWYRQALGQGPEFLTYFNYEAQQDKSGLPNDRFSAERPEGSISTLTIQRTEQRDSAMYRCASSPETGGWSTNEKLFFGSGTQLSVL.

This clone was seen many times. The chain combines TRBV9 with TRBJ1-2, with D uncertain. The V end was cut by 0 bases, the J end by 2 bases, with 11 bases between. The CDR3 runs to 15 residues. CDR1 is SGDLS, CDR2 YYNGEE, per germline. The CDR3 nucleotides are TGTGCCAGCAGCGTAGCTATCGCAGGCAACTATGGCTACACCTTC. Encoded protein: CASSVAIAGNYGYTF.

This rearrangement joins TRBV5-4 to TRBJ1-1; 9 bases align to TRBD1. Germline trimming cut 4 bases from V and 7 bases from J; bases unmatched to any gene: 14. Germline V gene lookup returns CDR1 SGHNT and CDR2 YYREEE (reference sequence). The CDR3 totals 16 residues. Here the CDR3 DNA reads TGTGCCAGCAGCCGTCCAACAGGGGGCTCTGACGGTGAAGCTTTCTTT. Its translation: CASSRPTGGSDGEAFF.

Of note for this clone: Other DNA sequences in this sample translate to the same CDR3. CDR3 sequence: CASSPPSGDYNEQFF. CDR3 nucleotides: TGTGCCAGCTCACCACCTAGCGGGGATTACAATGAGCAGTTCTTC. This chain uses TRBV18 with TRBJ2-1; 8 bases agree with TRBD2. The germline gives CDR1 KGHSH, CDR2 LQKENI. This CDR3 has 15 amino acids. The junction had 2 bases not matched to a gene; V was cut back by 0 bases and J by 4 bases.

V usage is TRBV10-3 and J usage is TRBJ2-7; D assignment may be TRBD1 or TRBD2 (5 bases each). Germline CDR1 ENHRY, CDR2 SYGVKD. The CDR3 is 16 residues long. Trimming cost V 3 bases and J 2 bases, with 17 bases left between them. DNA for the CDR3: TGTGCCATCAGTGAACCTGGGGCAGGACTCGCCTACGAGCAGTACTTC. Translating gives CAISEPGAGLAYEQYF.

This clone has only a few counts. J is TRBJ1-5 and V is TRBV27, with D perhaps TRBD1 (6 bases). Trimming took 3 bases from V and 7 from J, leaving 22 bases between them. From germline, CDR1 is MNHEY and CDR2 SMNVEV (reference sequence). The CDR3 extends over 17 amino acids. This CDR3 is CASSFRSTGKSGQPQHF. DNA of the CDR3: TGTGCCAGCAGTTTTCGTTCTACAGGGAAAAGCGGACAGCCCCAGCATTTT.

This chain connects TRBV29-1 to TRBJ2-1; 9 positions match TRBD2. Trimming removed 2 bases from V and 7 bases from J; junction bases left unmatched: 3. This CDR3 region has 13 residues. CDR1 is SQVTM, CDR2 ANQGSEA, per germline. The CDR3 nucleotides read TGCAGCGTTGAAAGGAGCGGGGGGAATGAGCAGTTCTTC. This sequence encodes CSVERSGGNEQFF.

The chain is built from TRBV4-1 and TRBJ2-3; TRBD1 might be the D (6 bases). In germline, CDR1 is MGHRA, CDR2 YSYEKL. The CDR3 runs 16 residues. The germline V and J ends were trimmed by 1 base and 0 bases, with 11 bases remaining between them. This CDR3 reads CASSQAAGVSTDTQYF. DNA of the CDR3: TGCGCCAGCAGCCAAGCGGCAGGGGTCAGCACAGATACGCAGTATTTT.

This sequence joins TRBV7-9 and TRBJ2-7; TRBD1 aligns across 7 bases. With V trimmed by 4 bases and J by 4 bases, 10 bases remained unmatched. CDR3 size: 15 residues. Germline V CDR1 and CDR2: SEHNR, FQNEAQ (reference sequence). Here the CDR3 reads CASSSSRGQSYEQYF. CDR3 bases: TGTGCCAGCAGCTCGAGCCGGGGACAGAGTTACGAGCAGTACTTC. The full variable domain, its missing parts supplied by reference TRBV7-9 and TRBJ2-7, is DTGVSQNPRHKITKRGQNVTFRCDPISEHNRLYWYRQTLGQGPEFLTYFQNEAQLEKSRLLSDRFSAERPKGSFSTLEIQRTEQGDSAMYLCASSSSRGQSYEQYFGPGTRLTVT.

This chain uses TRBV9 with TRBJ2-6; 9 nucleotides align to TRBD1. Germline V gene sequence: CDR1 SGDLS, CDR2 YYNGEE. The V gene end was trimmed by 4 bases and the J gene end by 2 bases; junction bases not matched to a gene: 1. The CDR3 covers 15 residues. CDR3 coding DNA: TGTGCCAGCAGCACAGGGGGCGCTGGGGCCAACGTCCTGACTTTC. Residues: CASSTGGAGANVLTF.

The chain combines TRBV7-2 with TRBJ1-1; 7 bases align to TRBD1. Germline CDR1 is SGHTA and CDR2 is FQGNSA. V lost 0 bases and J lost 8; bases outside the gene matches: 9. The CDR3 covers 15 residues. The CDR3 here is CASSLARAGTEEAFF. Here the CDR3 DNA reads TGTGCCAGCAGCTTAGCGCGCGCCGGGACAGAAGAAGCTTTCTTT.

The chain couples TRBV11-3 to TRBJ2-5, with D perhaps being TRBD1 or TRBD2 (5 bases each). There are 15 residues in the CDR3. Trimming stripped 10 bases from V and 5 bases from J, with 23 bases between. Germline CDR1 reads SGHNT; CDR2 reads YENEEA. CDR3 loop: CATRMIKGRRETQYF. The DNA of the CDR3 is TGTGCCACCCGAATGATAAAGGGGCGGAGGGAGACCCAGTACTTC.

V and J are TRBV28 and TRBJ2-6; D is unresolved. V was cut by 4 bases and J by 0 bases, with 13 bases left in between. Germline V lookup: CDR1 MDHEN, CDR2 SYDVKM. The CDR3 is 17 residues long. CDR3 protein: CASSYLTQRSGANVLTF. CDR3 bases: TGTGCCAGCAGTTATCTGACACAACGCTCTGGGGCCAACGTCCTGACTTTC.

The rearrangement joins TRBV5-4 to TRBJ2-7; the match to TRBD1 covers 7 bases. CDR3 size: 15 residues. The J segment lost 3 bases and the V segment lost 2 bases, leaving 8 bases of the junction unmatched. Germline values: CDR1 SGHNT, CDR2 YYREEE (reference sequence). CDR3: CASSFRWDSFYEQYF. The DNA for the CDR3 is TGTGCCAGCAGCTTTAGGTGGGACAGCTTCTACGAGCAGTACTTC.

V is TRBV10-2 and J is TRBJ2-3; D may match TRBD1 or TRBD2 (5 bases each). CDR1 and CDR2 (germline): WSHSY, SAAADI. The CDR3 covers 15 residues. The V end was cut by 6 bases, the J end by 0 bases, with 13 bases between. CDR3 nucleotide sequence: TGCGCCAGCAGGGAGAGCCGGGACAGCACAGATACGCAGTATTTT. As protein: CASRESRDSTDTQYF.

The rearrangement uses TRBV18 and TRBJ1-1; D gene unclear. The CDR3 contains 12 residues. Trimming stripped 6 bases from V and 4 bases from J, with 9 bases between. Germline assignment: CDR1 KGHSH and CDR2 LQKENI. This chain's CDR3 is CASSRTSTEAFF. The CDR3, as DNA: TGTGCCAGCTCGCGGACGAGCACTGAAGCTTTCTTT.

The chain couples TRBV7-9 to TRBJ1-1, with TRBD1 matching 7 bases. The CDR3 contains 14 residues. Trimming at V came to 4 bases and at J to 4 bases, leaving 6 bases not matched to a gene. Germline V CDR1 and CDR2: SEHNR, FQNEAQ (reference sequence). The CDR3 protein is CASSWTGSGTEAFF. The CDR3 DNA reads as TGTGCCAGCAGCTGGACAGGTTCGGGCACTGAAGCTTTCTTT.

In the case of this clone: Other DNA variants within this sample encode the same CDR3. The chain employs TRBV5-1 and TRBJ1-5; D unresolved. Trimming took 0 bases from V and 6 from J, leaving 7 bases between them. CDR1 and CDR2 (germline): SGHRS, YFSETQ. The CDR3 runs 13 residues. The CDR3, as DNA: TGCGCCAGCAGCTTGGATGGGGTTCAGCCCCAGCATTTT. Translated: CASSLDGVQPQHF.

V is TRBV6-4 and J is TRBJ2-5; 10 nucleotides line up with TRBD2. CDR3 length equals 16 residues. J gave up 5 bases and V 5 bases, and 11 bases lay outside the gene matches. The germline gives CDR1 MRHNA, CDR2 SNTAGT. CDR3 DNA sequence: TGTGCCAGCAGTTCAACCCCTAGCGGGGGCGAGGAGACCCAGTACTTC. Translating it yields CASSSTPSGGEETQYF.

The chain uses TRBV13 and TRBJ2-3; D might be TRBD2 (5 bases). Trimming removed 5 bases at V and 4 bases at J, with 10 bases between. This CDR3 comprises 13 residues. The germline CDR1 and CDR2 sequences are PRHDT and FYEKMQ (reference sequence). In DNA form, the CDR3 reads TGTGCCAGCAGCCATCTAGCACCAGATACGCAGTATTTT. Translating it yields CASSHLAPDTQYF.